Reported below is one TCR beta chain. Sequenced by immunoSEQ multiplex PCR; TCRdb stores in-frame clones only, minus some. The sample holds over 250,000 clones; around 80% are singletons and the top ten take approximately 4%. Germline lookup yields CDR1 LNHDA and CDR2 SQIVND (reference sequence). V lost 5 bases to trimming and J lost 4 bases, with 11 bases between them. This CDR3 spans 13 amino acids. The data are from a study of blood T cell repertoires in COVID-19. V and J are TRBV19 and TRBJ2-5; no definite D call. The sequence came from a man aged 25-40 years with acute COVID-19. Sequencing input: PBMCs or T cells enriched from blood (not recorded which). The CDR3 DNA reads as TGTGCCAGTAGTGGCACACGGAGAGAGACCCAGTACTTC. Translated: CASSGTRRETQYF.